The rows below give T cell receptor beta chains drawn from one sample of a study of blood T cell repertoires in COVID-19. Sequenced by immunoSEQ multiplex PCR; TCRdb stores in-frame clones only, minus some. This table holds approximately 170,000 clones, about 88% found once. Sequenced input: peripheral blood. The receptors originated from an elderly woman with COVID-19, enrolled during active disease. The CDR3 runs from the conserved cysteine through the conserved F or W. A D gene is named only where the DNA matches it firmly. The size entry is marked missing in some rows and otherwise reads once, few, many or a size class.

CATTGGRNQPQHF,TGTGCCACCACAGGGGGTAGAAATCAGCCCCAGCATTTT,TRBJ1-5,TRBD1,-,TRBV12-3/TRBV12-4
CASSGPPVGGGELFF,TGTGCCAGCTCAGGCCCCCCTGTGGGGGGCGGGGAGCTGTTTTTT,TRBJ2-2,-,-,TRBV7-2
CASSLQDRGPVREQYF,TGCGCCAGCAGCCTACAGGACAGGGGTCCGGTTCGGGAGCAGTACTTC,TRBJ2-7,TRBD1,-,TRBV4-3
CASSLSQVEYNEQFF,TGCGCCAGCAGCTTGTCTCAAGTAGAATACAATGAGCAGTTCTTC,TRBJ2-1,-,-,TRBV5-1
CASSGSQGAVGTEAFF,TGTGCCAGCAGTGGCTCACAGGGGGCGGTTGGGACTGAAGCTTTCTTT,TRBJ1-1,TRBD1,-,TRBV28
CASSRDRAGYTF,TGTGCCAGCAGCAGGGACAGGGCTGGCTACACCTTC,TRBJ1-2,TRBD1,-,TRBV5-4
CASSYSHLSQGGNGYTF,TGTGCCAGCAGTTACTCGCATCTATCCCAGGGAGGGAATGGCTACACCTTC,TRBJ1-2,-,few,TRBV6-2/TRBV6-3
CASSSKTGWQETQYF,TGCGCCAGCAGCTCAAAGACCGGGTGGCAAGAGACCCAGTACTTC,TRBJ2-5,-,-,TRBV5-1
CASSPRTSGMETQYF,TGTGCCAGCAGCCCACGGACTAGCGGGATGGAGACCCAGTACTTC,TRBJ2-5,TRBD2,-,TRBV7-9
CASRTSGAGNEQFF,TGTGCCAGTAGGACTAGCGGGGCGGGTAACGAGCAGTTCTTC,TRBJ2-1,TRBD2,-,TRBV19
CASSPSGANVLTF,TGTGCCAGCAGCCCATCTGGGGCCAACGTCCTGACTTTC,TRBJ2-6,-,-,TRBV7-9
CASSQDLASRGGYTF,TGCGCCAGCAGCCAAGATCTGGCTTCCCGAGGGGGCTACACCTTC,TRBJ1-2,-,-,TRBV4-1
CASTASANSYEQYF,TGTGCCAGCACGGCCAGCGCCAACTCCTACGAGCAGTACTTC,TRBJ2-7,-,-,TRBV27
CAISDQRPGETQYF,TGTGCCATCAGTGACCAAAGGCCGGGAGAGACCCAGTACTTC,TRBJ2-5,-,-,TRBV10-3
CASTSQGRTEAFF,TGTGCCAGCACCTCCCAGGGGCGGACTGAAGCTTTCTTT,TRBJ1-1,-,-,TRBV3-1/TRBV3-2
CASSEIGVTGAFF,TGTGCCAGCAGTGAAATCGGGGTGACAGGGGCTTTCTTT,TRBJ1-1,TRBD1,-,TRBV6-1
CASSLRSSGFPNTGELFF,TGTGCCAGCAGCTTGCGGAGTAGCGGCTTTCCGAACACCGGGGAGCTGTTTTTT,TRBJ2-2,-,-,TRBV5-6
CASSGRTDSNQPQHF,TGTGCCAGCAGCGGCCGGACAGATAGCAATCAGCCCCAGCATTTT,TRBJ1-5,-,-,TRBV6-5
CASSPRDRGGEQYF,TGTGCCAGCAGCCCCCGGGACAGGGGCGGCGAGCAGTACTTC,TRBJ2-7,TRBD1,-,TRBV5-4
CASSVEAGSNQPQHF,TGTGCCAGCAGCGTAGAGGCGGGCAGCAATCAGCCCCAGCATTTT,TRBJ1-5,-,-,TRBV9
CASRQGAIYEKLFF,TGTGCCAGCAGGCAGGGGGCGATCTATGAAAAACTGTTTTTT,TRBJ1-4,TRBD1,few,TRBV2
CASRARGAGNTIYF,TGTGCCAGCAGGGCCAGGGGCGCTGGAAACACCATATATTTT,TRBJ1-3,-,-,TRBV6-5
CASSPRSYEQYF,TGTGCCAGCAGCCCTAGGAGTTACGAGCAGTACTTC,TRBJ2-7,-,-,TRBV7-2
CASSLQGPYTDTQYF,TGTGCCAGCAGTCTACAGGGGCCGTACACAGATACGCAGTATTTT,TRBJ2-3,TRBD1,-,TRBV6-5
CASSWTVNTEAFF,TGTGCCAGCAGCTGGACAGTGAACACTGAAGCTTTCTTT,TRBJ1-1,-,-,TRBV7-9
CASSLGQQTYEQYF,TGTGCCAGCAGCTTAGGACAGCAAACCTACGAGCAGTACTTC,TRBJ2-7,-,-,TRBV7-2
CASSLRGEYNSPLHF,TGTGCCAGCAGTTTACGGGGGGAGTATAATTCACCCCTCCACTTT,TRBJ1-6,-,-,TRBV27
CASLKTGEAGELFF,TGCGCCAGCCTCAAGACAGGGGAGGCCGGGGAGCTGTTTTTT,TRBJ2-2,TRBD1,-,TRBV5-1
CASSLGGGTNEKLFF,TGCGCCAGCAGCTTGGGGGGAGGTACTAATGAAAAACTGTTTTTT,TRBJ1-4,-,once,TRBV5-1
CASSDPGTGGSNQPQHF,TGTGCCAGCAGCGATCCCGGGACAGGGGGCAGCAATCAGCCCCAGCATTTT,TRBJ1-5,TRBD1,once,TRBV6-2/TRBV6-3
CASSLSGSSGSRRNIQYF,TGTGCCAGCAGTTTAAGTGGGTCTAGCGGGAGTAGGAGGAACATTCAGTACTTC,TRBJ2-4,TRBD2,-,TRBV28
CASKLGAEQYF,TGTGCCAGCAAATTGGGGGCCGAGCAGTACTTC,TRBJ2-7,-,-,TRBV5-5
CASSFVGGVRDYGYTF,TGTGCCAGCAGTTTTGTGGGGGGAGTAAGGGACTATGGCTACACCTTC,TRBJ1-2,-,-,TRBV28
CASSLGGPGPNTEAFF,TGTGCCAGCAGCTTAGGCGGGCCGGGCCCGAACACTGAAGCTTTCTTT,TRBJ1-1,-,-,TRBV7-6
CASSLESGLGEQYF,TGTGCCAGCAGCTTGGAAAGCGGCCTGGGCGAGCAGTACTTC,TRBJ2-7,-,few,TRBV5-4
CASSQPGQGAYGYTF,TGCGCCAGCAGCCAACCGGGACAGGGGGCTTACGGCTACACCTTC,TRBJ1-2,TRBD1,-,TRBV4-3
CAISVGDLNTEAFF,TGTGCCATCAGTGTCGGGGATCTGAACACTGAAGCTTTCTTT,TRBJ1-1,-,-,TRBV10-3
CASSRTSTETQYF,TGCGCCAGCAGCCGGACTAGCACGGAGACCCAGTACTTC,TRBJ2-5,TRBD2,-,TRBV5-1
CASRTVPSGLYNEQFF,TGTGCCAGCAGGACCGTCCCTAGCGGACTGTACAATGAGCAGTTCTTC,TRBJ2-1,TRBD2,-,TRBV14
CASSLNSGYNEQFF,TGTGCCAGCAGCTTAAATTCGGGATACAATGAGCAGTTCTTC,TRBJ2-1,-,-,TRBV11-3
CASSLITAQGTGELFF,TGTGCCAGCAGCTTGATTACGGCACAGGGCACCGGGGAGCTGTTTTTT,TRBJ2-2,-,-,TRBV7-8
CASRQTSGSYNEQFF,TGTGCCAGCAGGCAGACTAGCGGGAGCTACAATGAGCAGTTCTTC,TRBJ2-1,TRBD2,-,TRBV27
CASSYTVQVNQPQHF,TGTGCCAGCAGTTACACGGTGCAGGTCAATCAGCCCCAGCATTTT,TRBJ1-5,-,-,TRBV6-2/TRBV6-3
CASSQDAAGDQEQFF,TGTGCCAGCAGCCAAGATGCAGCGGGAGACCAAGAGCAGTTCTTC,TRBJ2-1,TRBD2,-,TRBV4-2
CASPWRPWEQFF,TGTGCCAGTCCCTGGCGGCCCTGGGAGCAGTTCTTC,TRBJ2-1,-,-,TRBV19
CSALGGDTQYF,TGCAGCGCTCTAGGGGGAGATACGCAGTATTTT,TRBJ2-3,-,-,TRBV29-1
CASTEGGEMNNEQFF,TGTGCCAGCACGGAAGGGGGCGAGATGAACAATGAGCAGTTCTTC,TRBJ2-1,TRBD1,-,TRBV7-2
CASRGQGYTGELFF,TGTGCCAGCAGGGGACAGGGGTACACCGGGGAGCTGTTTTTT,TRBJ2-2,TRBD1,-,TRBV7-2
CASSSRFDEQYF,TGTGCCAGCAGCTCCCGGTTCGACGAGCAGTACTTC,TRBJ2-7,-,-,TRBV7-9
CASSLGESNQPQHF,TGCGCCAGCAGCCTAGGGGAAAGCAATCAGCCCCAGCATTTT,TRBJ1-5,-,-,TRBV5-1
CASRPSAGGLNNEQFF,TGTGCCAGCAGACCTAGTGCGGGAGGGCTCAACAATGAGCAGTTCTTC,TRBJ2-1,TRBD2,-,TRBV28
CASSSRDLWKETQYF,TGTGCCAGCAGTTCCCGGGATCTTTGGAAAGAGACCCAGTACTTC,TRBJ2-5,-,-,TRBV28